This is a list of T cell receptor beta chains from one sample in a study of T cells in localized non-small cell lung cancer. Produced via immunoSEQ multiplex PCR; TCRdb's table is partial and in-frame only. The sample shows around 96,000 clones, about nine tenths of them seen only once. The input for sequencing was PBMCs, taken before any cancer treatment. These receptors were obtained from a woman aged 35 to 70 with stage II squamous cell lung carcinoma. CDR3s include the opening cysteine and the closing phenylalanine or tryptophan. A D gene is named only where the DNA matches it firmly. Size is omitted from some rows. Given values are once, few, many or a class for expanded clones.

cdr3_aa: CASSVAGTPNTEAFF; cdr3_nt: TGTGCCAGCAGCGTCGCCGGGACCCCGAACACTGAAGCTTTCTTT; d_call: -; v_call: TRBV9; j_call: TRBJ1-1; clone_size: -
cdr3_aa: CASNHRTSGGSYNEQFF; cdr3_nt: TGTGCCAGCAACCACCGGACTAGCGGGGGCTCCTACAATGAGCAGTTCTTC; d_call: TRBD2; v_call: TRBV11-2; j_call: TRBJ2-1; clone_size: -
cdr3_aa: CASSKQGYGYTF; cdr3_nt: TGTGCCAGCAGCAAACAGGGCTATGGCTACACCTTC; d_call: -; v_call: TRBV6-6; j_call: TRBJ1-2; clone_size: -
cdr3_aa: CASSSPIGGRANTGELFF; cdr3_nt: TGTGCCAGCAGCTCTCCCATTGGGGGGCGGGCGAACACCGGGGAGCTGTTTTTT; d_call: -; v_call: TRBV5-6; j_call: TRBJ2-2; clone_size: -
cdr3_aa: CASSDEIGTEQYF; cdr3_nt: TGTGCCAGCAGTGACGAAATAGGGACCGAGCAGTACTTC; d_call: -; v_call: TRBV6-4; j_call: TRBJ2-7; clone_size: -
cdr3_aa: CASSYNEQFF; cdr3_nt: TGTGCCAGCAGTTACAATGAGCAGTTCTTC; d_call: -; v_call: TRBV27; j_call: TRBJ2-1; clone_size: -
cdr3_aa: CASEGGTGEKDTEAFF; cdr3_nt: TGCGCCAGCGAGGGGGGGACAGGGGAAAAGGACACTGAAGCTTTCTTT; d_call: TRBD1; v_call: TRBV4-1; j_call: TRBJ1-1; clone_size: -
cdr3_aa: CASSPWTGVEKLFF; cdr3_nt: TGTGCCAGCAGTCCTTGGACAGGGGTGGAAAAACTGTTTTTT; d_call: TRBD1; v_call: TRBV28; j_call: TRBJ1-4; clone_size: -
cdr3_aa: CASSFRSDRGRREQYF; cdr3_nt: TGTGCCAGCAGTTTTCGCTCGGACAGGGGGCGACGCGAGCAGTACTTC; d_call: TRBD1; v_call: TRBV28; j_call: TRBJ2-7; clone_size: once
cdr3_aa: CATSVPGGRDEKLFF; cdr3_nt: TGTGCCACTTCAGTTCCGGGGGGCCGAGATGAAAAACTGTTTTTT; d_call: -; v_call: TRBV28; j_call: TRBJ1-4; clone_size: -
cdr3_aa: CAWITSAETQYF; cdr3_nt: TGTGCCTGGATCACTAGTGCAGAGACCCAGTACTTC; d_call: -; v_call: TRBV30; j_call: TRBJ2-5; clone_size: -
cdr3_aa: CASSLPASSGVFEQYF; cdr3_nt: TGTGCCAGCAGCTTACCGGCATCTAGCGGAGTATTCGAGCAGTACTTC; d_call: TRBD2; v_call: TRBV7-6; j_call: TRBJ2-7; clone_size: -
cdr3_aa: CASSLDPDRSYEQYF; cdr3_nt: TGCGCCAGCAGCTTGGATCCCGACAGGTCCTACGAGCAGTACTTC; d_call: -; v_call: TRBV5-1; j_call: TRBJ2-7; clone_size: few
cdr3_aa: CASSLETDNTEAFF; cdr3_nt: TGTGCCAGCAGCTTAGAGACAGACAACACTGAAGCTTTCTTT; d_call: -; v_call: TRBV7-9; j_call: TRBJ1-1; clone_size: -
cdr3_aa: CATRGLNTEAFF; cdr3_nt: TGTGCCACCCGAGGGTTAAACACTGAAGCTTTCTTT; d_call: -; v_call: TRBV28; j_call: TRBJ1-1; clone_size: -
cdr3_aa: CASSWSAGRYNEQFF; cdr3_nt: TGTGCCAGCAGTTGGTCCGCGGGGCGCTACAATGAGCAGTTCTTC; d_call: -; v_call: TRBV28; j_call: TRBJ2-1; clone_size: -
cdr3_aa: CASSLGPDEAFF; cdr3_nt: TGTGCCAGCAGTCTCGGACCCGATGAAGCTTTCTTT; d_call: -; v_call: TRBV7-9; j_call: TRBJ1-1; clone_size: -
cdr3_aa: CASGQANSGNTIYF; cdr3_nt: TGTGCCAGTGGACAGGCAAACTCTGGAAACACCATATATTTT; d_call: TRBD1; v_call: TRBV5-8; j_call: TRBJ1-3; clone_size: -
cdr3_aa: CASTKRGEQSYEQYF; cdr3_nt: TGTGCCAGCACAAAGCGAGGGGAACAGTCCTACGAGCAGTACTTC; d_call: -; v_call: TRBV19; j_call: TRBJ2-7; clone_size: -
cdr3_aa: CASSYLTEGTEAFF; cdr3_nt: TGTGCCAGTAGTTACCTCACCGAGGGCACTGAAGCTTTCTTT; d_call: -; v_call: TRBV19; j_call: TRBJ1-1; clone_size: few
cdr3_aa: CATSREQGRYYGYTF; cdr3_nt: TGTGCCACCAGCAGAGAACAGGGGAGGTATTATGGCTACACCTTC; d_call: TRBD1; v_call: TRBV15; j_call: TRBJ1-2; clone_size: -
cdr3_aa: CASSYGHNTEAFF; cdr3_nt: TGTGCCAGCAGTTACGGGCACAACACTGAAGCTTTCTTT; d_call: -; v_call: TRBV6-5; j_call: TRBJ1-1; clone_size: -
cdr3_aa: CASSLPPYDYNEQFF; cdr3_nt: TGTGCCAGCAGTCTCCCCCCCTACGACTACAATGAGCAGTTCTTC; d_call: -; v_call: TRBV2; j_call: TRBJ2-1; clone_size: -
cdr3_aa: CASSLVGGEGYGYTF; cdr3_nt: TGCGCCAGCAGCTTGGTGGGGGGCGAGGGCTATGGCTACACCTTC; d_call: -; v_call: TRBV5-1; j_call: TRBJ1-2; clone_size: -
cdr3_aa: CASSVGYEQYF; cdr3_nt: TGTGCCAGCAGTGTGGGCTACGAGCAGTACTTC; d_call: -; v_call: TRBV2; j_call: TRBJ2-7; clone_size: once
cdr3_aa: CASNERHLNQPQHF; cdr3_nt: TGTGCCAGCAACGAGAGACACCTCAATCAGCCCCAGCATTTT; d_call: -; v_call: TRBV6-6; j_call: TRBJ1-5; clone_size: -
cdr3_aa: CASSPRIDEQFF; cdr3_nt: TGTGCCAGCAGCCCTCGGATCGATGAGCAGTTCTTC; d_call: -; v_call: TRBV7-2; j_call: TRBJ2-1; clone_size: -